Shown below are 9 T cell receptor beta chains from a single sample sequenced in a study of pediatric ulcerative colitis. The protocol was immunoSEQ multiplex PCR, while the TCRdb copy is restricted to in-frame clones and leaves out a portion. The data contain about 36,000 clones, approximately 87% of them seen just once; the ten biggest clones take up roughly 20%. The source material was blood. The receptors come from a girl aged 10 to 17 with moderate ulcerative colitis.

This chain uses TRBV19 with TRBJ2-1; 8 bases fit TRBD2. CDR3 length: 19 amino acids. The V gene's germline CDR1 is LNHDA and CDR2 SQIVND (reference sequence). Trimming took 7 bases from V and 1 from J; bases not matched to a gene: 18. CDR3 protein: CASNRGLYKRESSYNEQFF. The CDR3 region has the DNA TGTGCCAGTAATCGTGGGCTCTATAAGCGGGAGTCATCCTACAATGAGCAGTTCTTC.

The rearrangement uses TRBV6-5 and TRBJ2-1, with 7 bases fitting TRBD2. This CDR3 is 14 amino acids long. Germline CDR1 and CDR2: MNHEY and SVGAGI. Trimming at V came to 4 bases and at J to 3 bases, leaving 3 bases not matched to a gene. The CDR3 DNA is TGTGCCAGCAGTTGGGAGGGACTCTACAATGAGCAGTTCTTC. Translated: CASSWEGLYNEQFF.

Only a few counts were recorded for this clone. The J gene is TRBJ1-4, the V gene TRBV7-8, with D possibly matching TRBD1 (5 bases). CDR3 length: 15 amino acids. V lost 0 bases and J lost 7, with 12 bases in between. Germline assignment: CDR1 SGHVS and CDR2 FQNEAQ. This chain's CDR3 is CASSLAGVVIEKLFF. CDR3 nucleotides: TGTGCCAGCAGCTTAGCAGGGGTAGTGATTGAAAAACTGTTTTTT.

The V gene is TRBV18, the J gene TRBJ1-2; D unresolved. Trimming took off 4 bases at V and 0 bases at J, with 6 bases between the two ends. The CDR3 spans 13 residues. Germline CDR1 reads KGHSH; CDR2 reads LQKENI. Here the CDR3 DNA reads TGTGCCAGCTCACGGGAGGCTAACTATGGCTACACCTTC. Translating gives CASSREANYGYTF.

V gene TRBV4-1 combines with J gene TRBJ2-1; D is unresolved. Trimming shortened V by 5 bases and J by 3 bases, and 8 bases separated the two germline ends. From germline, CDR1 is MGHRA and CDR2 YSYEKL. The CDR3 consists of 13 residues. CDR3 in amino acids: CASSKLNYNEQFF. CDR3 DNA: TGCGCCAGCAGCAAGCTAAACTACAATGAGCAGTTCTTC.

The chain combines TRBV15 with TRBJ2-7; tentative D call: TRBD2 (6 bases). V was trimmed by 3 bases and J by 2 bases, leaving 17 bases between them. Germline V gene lookup returns CDR1 LNHNV and CDR2 YYDKDF (reference sequence). The length of the CDR3 is 16 residues. DNA for the CDR3: TGTGCCACCAGCAGTCCATGGGGGGACGGGACCTACGAGCAGTACTTC. The encoded protein is CATSSPWGDGTYEQYF.

The chain is built from TRBV5-1 and TRBJ2-7; the match to TRBD1 covers 7 bases. Germline V gene data show CDR1 as SGHRS and CDR2 as YFSETQ. This CDR3 has 12 amino acids. Trimming cost V 2 bases and J 7 bases; bases outside gene matches: 3. The CDR3 DNA reads TGCGCCAGCAGCTTAGGGACAGATGAGCAGTACTTC. Translated: CASSLGTDEQYF.

The rearrangement joins TRBV7-9 to TRBJ2-1; D remains ambiguous. The CDR3 extends over 11 amino acids. Germline V gives CDR1 SEHNR, CDR2 FQNEAQ (reference sequence). The V end was cut by 5 bases, the J end by 8 bases, with 7 bases between. CDR3 in DNA: TGTGCCAGCAGCCCATCGTATGAGCAGTTCTTC. This translates into CASSPSYEQFF.

The V gene is TRBV6-6, the J gene TRBJ1-2; possible D gene TRBD1, 6 bases. This CDR3 has 12 amino acids. The germline gives CDR1 MNHNY, CDR2 SVGAGI (reference sequence). V shed 10 bases and J shed 8 bases, with 17 bases lying between them. CDR3 loop: CAIRGGPRGYTF. The CDR3 region has the DNA TGTGCCATCCGGGGGGGCCCTCGGGGCTACACCTTC.